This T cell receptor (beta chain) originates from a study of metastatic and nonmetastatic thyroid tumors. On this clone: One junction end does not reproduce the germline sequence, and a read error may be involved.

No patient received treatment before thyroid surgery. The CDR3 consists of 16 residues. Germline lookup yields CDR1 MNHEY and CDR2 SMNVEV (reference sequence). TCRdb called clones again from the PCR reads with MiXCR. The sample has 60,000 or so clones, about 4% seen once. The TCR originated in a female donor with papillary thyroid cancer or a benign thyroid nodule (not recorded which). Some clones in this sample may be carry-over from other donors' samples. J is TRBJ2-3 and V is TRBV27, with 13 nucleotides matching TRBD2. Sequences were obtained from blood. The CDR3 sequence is CASSPRLAGGTETQYF. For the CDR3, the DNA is TGTGCCAGCAGCCCCCGACTAGCGGGAGGAACAGAGACGCAGTATTTT.